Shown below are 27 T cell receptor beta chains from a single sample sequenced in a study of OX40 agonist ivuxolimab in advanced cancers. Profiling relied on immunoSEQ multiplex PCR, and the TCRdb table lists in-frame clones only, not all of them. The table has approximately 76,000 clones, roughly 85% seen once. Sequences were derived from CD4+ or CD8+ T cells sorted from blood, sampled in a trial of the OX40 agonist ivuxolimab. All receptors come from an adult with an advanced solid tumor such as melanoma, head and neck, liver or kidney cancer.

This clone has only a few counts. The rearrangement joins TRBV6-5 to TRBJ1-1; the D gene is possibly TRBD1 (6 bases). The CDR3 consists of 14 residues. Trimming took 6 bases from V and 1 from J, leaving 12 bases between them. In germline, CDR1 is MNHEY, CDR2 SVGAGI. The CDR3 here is CASSRTVKNTEAFF. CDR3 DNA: TGTGCCAGCAGCCGGACAGTTAAGAACACTGAAGCTTTCTTT.

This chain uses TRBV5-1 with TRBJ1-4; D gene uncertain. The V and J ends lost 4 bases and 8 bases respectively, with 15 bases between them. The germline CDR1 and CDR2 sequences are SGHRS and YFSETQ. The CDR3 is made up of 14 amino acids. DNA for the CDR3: TGCGCCAGCAGCCTGAGCGGGAGGAGCGAAAAACTGTTTTTT. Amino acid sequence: CASSLSGRSEKLFF. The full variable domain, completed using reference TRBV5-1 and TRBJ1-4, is KAGVTQTPRYLIKTRGQQVTLSCSPISGHRSVSWYQQTPGQGLQFLFEYFSETQRNKGNFPGRFSGRQFSNSRSEMNVSTLELGDSALYLCASSLSGRSEKLFFGSGTQLSVL.

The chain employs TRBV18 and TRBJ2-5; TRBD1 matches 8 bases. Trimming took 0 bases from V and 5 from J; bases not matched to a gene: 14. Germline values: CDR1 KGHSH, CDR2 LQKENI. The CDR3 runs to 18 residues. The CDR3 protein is CASSPPRGGPGGAETQYF. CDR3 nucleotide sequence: TGTGCCAGCTCACCACCACGAGGGGGCCCAGGGGGCGCGGAGACCCAGTACTTC.

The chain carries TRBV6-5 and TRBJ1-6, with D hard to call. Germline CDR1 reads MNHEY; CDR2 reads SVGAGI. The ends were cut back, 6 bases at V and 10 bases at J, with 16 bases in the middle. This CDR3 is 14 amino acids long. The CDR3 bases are TGTGCCAGCAGAAAAAGGGAGGGTATCTCACCCCTCCACTTT. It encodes CASRKREGISPLHF.

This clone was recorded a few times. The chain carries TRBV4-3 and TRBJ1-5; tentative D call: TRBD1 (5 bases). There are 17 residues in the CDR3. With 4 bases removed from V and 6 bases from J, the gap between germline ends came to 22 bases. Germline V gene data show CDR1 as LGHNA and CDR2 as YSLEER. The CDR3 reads CASSPAWGPLPRQPQHF. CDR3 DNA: TGCGCCAGCAGCCCCGCCTGGGGACCCCTACCACGTCAGCCCCAGCATTTT.

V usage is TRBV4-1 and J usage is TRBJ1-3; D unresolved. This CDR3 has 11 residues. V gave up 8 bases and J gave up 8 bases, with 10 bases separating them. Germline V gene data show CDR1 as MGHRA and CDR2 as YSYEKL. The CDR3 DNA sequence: TGCGCCAGCGGATTCGGGGACACCATATATTTT. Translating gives CASGFGDTIYF.

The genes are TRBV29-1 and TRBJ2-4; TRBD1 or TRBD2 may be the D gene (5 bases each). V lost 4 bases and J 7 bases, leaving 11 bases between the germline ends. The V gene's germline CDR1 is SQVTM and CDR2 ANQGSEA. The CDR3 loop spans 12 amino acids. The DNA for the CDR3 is TGCAGCGTTGTCGGGGACCACAACATTCAGTACTTC. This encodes CSVVGDHNIQYF.

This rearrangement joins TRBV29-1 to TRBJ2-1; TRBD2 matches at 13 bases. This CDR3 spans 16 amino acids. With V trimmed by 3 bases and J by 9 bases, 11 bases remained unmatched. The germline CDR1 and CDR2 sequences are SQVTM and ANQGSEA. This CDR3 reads CSVERLAGGLDSEQFF. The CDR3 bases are TGCAGCGTTGAGAGACTAGCGGGGGGCCTTGATAGTGAGCAGTTCTTC.

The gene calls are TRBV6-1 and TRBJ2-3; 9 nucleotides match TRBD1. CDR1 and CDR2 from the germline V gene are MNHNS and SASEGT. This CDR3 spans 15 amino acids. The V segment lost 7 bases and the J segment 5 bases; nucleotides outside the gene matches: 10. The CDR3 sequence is CASMGGQGGVDTQYF. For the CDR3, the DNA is TGTGCCAGCATGGGGGGACAGGGCGGGGTAGATACGCAGTATTTT.

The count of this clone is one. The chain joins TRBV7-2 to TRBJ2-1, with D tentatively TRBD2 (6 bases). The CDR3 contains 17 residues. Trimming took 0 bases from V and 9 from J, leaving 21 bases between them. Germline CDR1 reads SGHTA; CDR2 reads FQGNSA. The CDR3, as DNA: TGTGCCAGCAGCTTAGCAGGTAGGCGGGACTTCCCTAGTGAGCAGTTCTTC. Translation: CASSLAGRRDFPSEQFF.

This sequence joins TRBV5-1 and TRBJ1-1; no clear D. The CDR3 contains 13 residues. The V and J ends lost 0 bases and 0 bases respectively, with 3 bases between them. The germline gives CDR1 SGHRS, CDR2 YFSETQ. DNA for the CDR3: TGCGCCAGCAGCTTGGGGCTGAACACTGAAGCTTTCTTT. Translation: CASSLGLNTEAFF.

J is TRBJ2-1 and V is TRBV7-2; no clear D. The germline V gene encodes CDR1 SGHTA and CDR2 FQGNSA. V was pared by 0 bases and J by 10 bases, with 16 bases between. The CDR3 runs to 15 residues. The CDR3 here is CASSLAYVGFREQFF. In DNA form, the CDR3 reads TGTGCCAGCAGCTTAGCATACGTGGGTTTCAGGGAGCAGTTCTTC.

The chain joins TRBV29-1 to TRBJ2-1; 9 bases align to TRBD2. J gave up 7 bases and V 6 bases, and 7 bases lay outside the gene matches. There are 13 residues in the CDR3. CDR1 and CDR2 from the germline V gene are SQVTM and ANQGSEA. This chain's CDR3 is CSVPPSGVNEQFF. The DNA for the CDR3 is TGCAGCGTCCCACCTAGCGGGGTTAATGAGCAGTTCTTC.

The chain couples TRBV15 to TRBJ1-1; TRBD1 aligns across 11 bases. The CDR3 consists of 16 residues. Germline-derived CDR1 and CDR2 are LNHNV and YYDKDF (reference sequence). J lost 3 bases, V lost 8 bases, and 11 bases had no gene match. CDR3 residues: CATATGTGGLDTEAFF. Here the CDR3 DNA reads TGTGCCACCGCAACTGGGACAGGGGGTTTGGACACTGAAGCTTTCTTT.

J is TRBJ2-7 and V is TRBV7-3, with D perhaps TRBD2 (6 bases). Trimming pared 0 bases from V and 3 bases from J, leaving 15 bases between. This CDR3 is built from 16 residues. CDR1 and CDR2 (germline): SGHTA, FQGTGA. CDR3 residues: CASSLTGGGSGYEQYF. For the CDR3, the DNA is TGTGCCAGCAGCTTAACGGGGGGAGGTTCTGGCTACGAGCAGTACTTC. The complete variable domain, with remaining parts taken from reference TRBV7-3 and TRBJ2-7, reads GAGVSQTPSNKVTEKGKYVELRCDPISGHTALYWYRQSLGQGPEFLIYFQGTGAADDSGLPNDRFFAVRPEGSVSTLKIQRTERGDSAVYLCASSLTGGGSGYEQYFGPGTRLTVT.

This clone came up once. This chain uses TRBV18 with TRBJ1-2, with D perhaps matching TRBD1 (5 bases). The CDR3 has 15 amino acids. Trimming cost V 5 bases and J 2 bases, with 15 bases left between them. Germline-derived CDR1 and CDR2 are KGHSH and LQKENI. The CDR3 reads CASSELLGGNYGYTF. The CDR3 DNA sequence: TGTGCCAGCTCAGAGCTTCTGGGGGGGAACTATGGCTACACCTTC.

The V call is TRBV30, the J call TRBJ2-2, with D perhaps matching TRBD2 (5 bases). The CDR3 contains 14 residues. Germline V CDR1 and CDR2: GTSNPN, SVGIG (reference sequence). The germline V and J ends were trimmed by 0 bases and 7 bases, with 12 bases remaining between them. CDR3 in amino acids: CAWSVRRGSGELFF. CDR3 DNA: TGTGCCTGGAGTGTACGCAGAGGGAGCGGGGAGCTGTTTTTT.

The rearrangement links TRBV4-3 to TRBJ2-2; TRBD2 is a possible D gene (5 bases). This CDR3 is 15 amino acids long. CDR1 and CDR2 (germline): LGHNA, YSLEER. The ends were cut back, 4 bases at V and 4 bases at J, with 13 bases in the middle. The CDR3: CASSPTTRSTGELFF. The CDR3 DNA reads TGCGCCAGCAGCCCGACCACTAGATCCACCGGGGAGCTGTTTTTT.

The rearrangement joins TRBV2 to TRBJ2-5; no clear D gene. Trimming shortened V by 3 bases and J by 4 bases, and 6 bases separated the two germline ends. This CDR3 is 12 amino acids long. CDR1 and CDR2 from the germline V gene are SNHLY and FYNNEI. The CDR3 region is CASSDRRETQYF. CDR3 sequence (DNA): TGTGCCAGCAGTGACAGGAGAGAGACCCAGTACTTC.

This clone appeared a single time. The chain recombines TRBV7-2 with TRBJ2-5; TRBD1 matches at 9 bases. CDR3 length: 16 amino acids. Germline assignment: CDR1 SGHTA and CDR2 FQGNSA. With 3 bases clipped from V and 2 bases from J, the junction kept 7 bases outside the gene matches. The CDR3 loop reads CASSFQLGTGQETQYF. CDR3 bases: TGTGCCAGCAGCTTCCAACTCGGGACAGGGCAAGAGACCCAGTACTTC.

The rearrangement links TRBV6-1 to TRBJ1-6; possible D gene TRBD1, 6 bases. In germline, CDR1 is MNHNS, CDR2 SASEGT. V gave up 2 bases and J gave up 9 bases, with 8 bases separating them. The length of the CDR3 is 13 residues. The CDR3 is CASSETGTSPLHF. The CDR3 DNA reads TGTGCCAGCAGTGAAACAGGGACTTCACCCCTCCACTTT.

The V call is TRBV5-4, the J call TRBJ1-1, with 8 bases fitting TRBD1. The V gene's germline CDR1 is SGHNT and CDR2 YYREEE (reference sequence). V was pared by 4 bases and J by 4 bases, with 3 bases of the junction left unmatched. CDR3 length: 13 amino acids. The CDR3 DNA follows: TGTGCCAGCAGCAGCAGGGGGCGCACTGAAGCTTTCTTT. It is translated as CASSSRGRTEAFF.

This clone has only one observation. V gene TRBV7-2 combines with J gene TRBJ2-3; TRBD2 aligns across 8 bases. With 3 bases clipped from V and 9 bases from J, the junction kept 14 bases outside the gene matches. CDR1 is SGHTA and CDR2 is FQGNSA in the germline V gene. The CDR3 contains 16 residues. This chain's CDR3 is CASSFSGTSARGTQYF. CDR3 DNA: TGTGCCAGCAGCTTCTCGGGGACTAGTGCAAGGGGGACGCAGTATTTT.

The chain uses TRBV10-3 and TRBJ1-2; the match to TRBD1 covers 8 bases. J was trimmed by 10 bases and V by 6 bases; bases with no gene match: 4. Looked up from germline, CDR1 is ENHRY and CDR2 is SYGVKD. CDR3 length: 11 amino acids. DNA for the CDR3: TGTGCCATCAGGGACAGGGTCGACTACACCTTC. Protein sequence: CAIRDRVDYTF.

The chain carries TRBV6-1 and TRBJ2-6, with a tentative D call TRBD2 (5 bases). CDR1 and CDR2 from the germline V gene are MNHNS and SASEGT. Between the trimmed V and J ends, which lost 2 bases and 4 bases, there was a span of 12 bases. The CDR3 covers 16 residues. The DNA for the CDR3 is TGTGCCAGCAGTGAACGAGGGCGCTCCGGGGCCAACGTCCTGACTTTC. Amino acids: CASSERGRSGANVLTF.

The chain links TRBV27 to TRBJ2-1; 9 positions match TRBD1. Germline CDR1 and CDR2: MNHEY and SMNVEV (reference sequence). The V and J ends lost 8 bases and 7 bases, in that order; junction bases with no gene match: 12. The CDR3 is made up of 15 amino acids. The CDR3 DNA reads TGTGCCAGCCGACTCCGGGACAGGGCATTGAATGAGCAGTTCTTC. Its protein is CASRLRDRALNEQFF.

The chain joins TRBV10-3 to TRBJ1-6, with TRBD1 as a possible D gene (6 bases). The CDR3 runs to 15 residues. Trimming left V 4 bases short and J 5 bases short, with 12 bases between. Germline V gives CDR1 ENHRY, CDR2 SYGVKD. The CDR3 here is CAISAGDTDNSPLHF. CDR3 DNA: TGTGCCATCAGTGCGGGGGACACTGATAATTCACCCCTCCACTTT.